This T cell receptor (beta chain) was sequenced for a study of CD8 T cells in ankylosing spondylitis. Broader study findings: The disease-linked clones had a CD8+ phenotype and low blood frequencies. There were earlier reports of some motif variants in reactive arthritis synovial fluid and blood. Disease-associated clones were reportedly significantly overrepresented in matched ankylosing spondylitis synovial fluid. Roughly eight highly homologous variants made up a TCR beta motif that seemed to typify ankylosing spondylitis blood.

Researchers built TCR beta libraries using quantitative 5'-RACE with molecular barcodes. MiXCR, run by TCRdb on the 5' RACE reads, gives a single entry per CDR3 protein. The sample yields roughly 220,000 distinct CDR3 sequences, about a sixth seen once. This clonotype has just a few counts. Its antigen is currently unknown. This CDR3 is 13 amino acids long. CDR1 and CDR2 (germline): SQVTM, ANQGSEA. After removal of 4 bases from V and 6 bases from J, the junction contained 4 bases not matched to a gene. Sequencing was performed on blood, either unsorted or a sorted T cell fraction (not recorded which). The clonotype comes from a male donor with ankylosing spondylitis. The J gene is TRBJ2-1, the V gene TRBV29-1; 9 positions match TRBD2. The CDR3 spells CSVGETSGNEQFF. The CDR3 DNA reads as TGCAGCGTTGGGGAGACTAGCGGCAATGAGCAGTTCTTC.